This T cell receptor (beta chain) was sequenced during a study of T cells in Graves' hyperthyroidism and ophthalmopathy. Patients with uncontrolled infections, other autoimmune diseases, pregnancy or lactation were excluded. Study findings and constraints: Most thyroid clonotypes expanded above 0.001 appeared in blood too. Researchers report that a 13 V-J model separated ophthalmopathy from stable hyperthyroidism.

This clonotype was counted ten times or more. Its antigen is as yet unknown. Using RNA transcripts as the source, TCR beta CDR3 regions were amplified. RT-PCR in the first round (using the HTBI primer set) targeted the TCR CDR3. TCRdb processed the multiplex PCR reads anew with MiXCR; each CDR3 protein has one entry. This sample has 240,000 or so distinct CDR3 sequences, with around 17% found just once. The source material was blood. This receptor was obtained from a woman in her late teens or twenties with Graves' ophthalmopathy.

Here the CDR3 reads CASSGRLQREGYEQYF. The CDR3 bases are TGTGCCAGTAGTGGTCGACTCCAGCGGGAGGGCTACGAGCAGTACTTC. The chain carries TRBV19 and TRBJ2-7; 10 nucleotides agree with TRBD2. There are 16 residues in the CDR3. The trim removed 5 bases at V and 3 bases at J, leaving 10 bases unmatched. CDR1 LNHDA and CDR2 SQIVND come from the germline V gene (reference sequence).